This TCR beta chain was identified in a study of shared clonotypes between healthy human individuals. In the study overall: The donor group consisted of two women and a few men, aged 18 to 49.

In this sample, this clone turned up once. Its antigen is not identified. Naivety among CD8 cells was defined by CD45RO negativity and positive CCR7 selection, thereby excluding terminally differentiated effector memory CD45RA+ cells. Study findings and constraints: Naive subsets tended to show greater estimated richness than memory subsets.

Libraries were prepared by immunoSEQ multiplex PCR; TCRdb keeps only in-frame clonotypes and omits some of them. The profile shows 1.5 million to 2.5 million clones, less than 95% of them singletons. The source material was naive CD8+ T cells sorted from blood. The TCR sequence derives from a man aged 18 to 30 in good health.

The CDR3 nucleotides are TGTGCCTGGAGCGACCTTGCTAGCGGGAGTTTGGATGAGCAGTTCTTC. This translates into CAWSDLASGSLDEQFF. The chain is built from TRBV30 and TRBJ2-1, with TRBD2 matching 10 bases. The ends lost 3 bases at V and 8 bases at J; junction bases unmatched: 13. Germline V lookup: CDR1 GTSNPN, CDR2 SVGIG (reference sequence). CDR3 size: 16 residues.